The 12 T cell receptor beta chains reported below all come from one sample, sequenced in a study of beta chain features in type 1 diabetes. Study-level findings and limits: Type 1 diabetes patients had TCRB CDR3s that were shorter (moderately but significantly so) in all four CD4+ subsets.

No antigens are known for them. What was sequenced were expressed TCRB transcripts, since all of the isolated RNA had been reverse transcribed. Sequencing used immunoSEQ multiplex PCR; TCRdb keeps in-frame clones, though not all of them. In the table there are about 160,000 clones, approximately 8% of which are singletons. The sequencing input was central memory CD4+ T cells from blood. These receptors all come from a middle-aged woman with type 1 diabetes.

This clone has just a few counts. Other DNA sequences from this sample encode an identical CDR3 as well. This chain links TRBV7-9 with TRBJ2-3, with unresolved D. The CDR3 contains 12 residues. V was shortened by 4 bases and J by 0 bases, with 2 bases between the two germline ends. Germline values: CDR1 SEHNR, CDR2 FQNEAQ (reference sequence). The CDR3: CASSSSTDTQYF. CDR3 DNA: TGTGCCAGCAGCTCTAGCACAGATACGCAGTATTTT.

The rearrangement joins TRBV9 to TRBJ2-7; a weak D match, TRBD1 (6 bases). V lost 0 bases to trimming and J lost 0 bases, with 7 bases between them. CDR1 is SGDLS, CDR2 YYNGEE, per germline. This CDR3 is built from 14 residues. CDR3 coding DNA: TGTGCCAGCAGCGTAGGACAGGACTCCTACGAGCAGTACTTC. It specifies CASSVGQDSYEQYF.

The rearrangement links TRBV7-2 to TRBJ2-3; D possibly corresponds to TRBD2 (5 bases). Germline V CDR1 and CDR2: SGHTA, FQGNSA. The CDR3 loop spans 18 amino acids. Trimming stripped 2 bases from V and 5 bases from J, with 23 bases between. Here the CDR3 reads CASSLSASGAPSGDTQYF. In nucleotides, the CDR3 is TGTGCCAGCAGCTTATCTGCCTCTGGCGCCCCGAGCGGAGATACGCAGTATTTT. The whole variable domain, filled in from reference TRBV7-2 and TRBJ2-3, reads GAGVSQSPSNKVTEKGKDVELRCDPISGHTALYWYRQSLGQGLEFLIYFQGNSAPDKSGLPSDRFSAERTGGSVSTLTIQRTQQEDSAVYLCASSLSASGAPSGDTQYFGPGTRLTVL.

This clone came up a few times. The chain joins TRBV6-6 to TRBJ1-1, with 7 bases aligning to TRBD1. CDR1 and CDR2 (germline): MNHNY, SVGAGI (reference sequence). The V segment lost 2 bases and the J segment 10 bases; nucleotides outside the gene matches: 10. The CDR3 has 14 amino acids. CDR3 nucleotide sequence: TGTGCCAGCAGTTACCCCGCGGGCCAGGGGGGAGCTTTCTTT. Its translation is CASSYPAGQGGAFF.

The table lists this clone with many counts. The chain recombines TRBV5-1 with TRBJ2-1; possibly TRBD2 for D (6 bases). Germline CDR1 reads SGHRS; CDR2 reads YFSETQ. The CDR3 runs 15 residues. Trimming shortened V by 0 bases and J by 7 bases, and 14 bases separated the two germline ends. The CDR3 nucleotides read TGCGCCAGCAGCTTGGGCGACTTGCTAGCGAATGAGCAGTTCTTC. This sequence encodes CASSLGDLLANEQFF.

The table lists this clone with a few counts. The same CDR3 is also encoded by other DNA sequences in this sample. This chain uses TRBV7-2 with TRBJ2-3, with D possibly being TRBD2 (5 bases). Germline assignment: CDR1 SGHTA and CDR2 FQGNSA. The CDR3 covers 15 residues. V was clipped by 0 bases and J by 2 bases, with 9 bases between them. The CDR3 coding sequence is TGTGCCAGCAGCTTAGCGCTAGCTCCCACAGATACGCAGTATTTT. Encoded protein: CASSLALAPTDTQYF.

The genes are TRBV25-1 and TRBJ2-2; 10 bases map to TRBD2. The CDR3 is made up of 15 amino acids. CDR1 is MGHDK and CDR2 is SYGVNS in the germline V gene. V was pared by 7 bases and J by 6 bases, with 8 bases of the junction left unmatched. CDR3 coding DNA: TGTGCCAGCACACTGACCGGGACTAGCGCCGGGGAGCTGTTTTTT. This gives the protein CASTLTGTSAGELFF.

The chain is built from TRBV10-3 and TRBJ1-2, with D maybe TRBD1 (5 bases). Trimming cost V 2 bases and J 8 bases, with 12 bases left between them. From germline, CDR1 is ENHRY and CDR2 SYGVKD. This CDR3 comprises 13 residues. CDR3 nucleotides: TGTGCCATCAGTGAGCGGGGGGTTGACGGCTACACCTTC. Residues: CAISERGVDGYTF.

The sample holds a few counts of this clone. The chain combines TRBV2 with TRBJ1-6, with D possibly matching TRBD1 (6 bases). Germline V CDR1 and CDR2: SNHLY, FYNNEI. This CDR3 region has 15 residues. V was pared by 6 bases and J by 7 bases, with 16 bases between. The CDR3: CASSAQTGSNSPLHF. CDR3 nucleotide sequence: TGTGCCAGCAGCGCCCAAACAGGGTCCAATTCACCCCTCCACTTT. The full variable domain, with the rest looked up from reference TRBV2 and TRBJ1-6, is EPEVTQTPSHQVTQMGQEVILRCVPISNHLYFYWYRQILGQKVEFLVSFYNNEISEKSEIFDDQFSVERPDGSNFTLKIRSTKLEDSAMYFCASSAQTGSNSPLHFGNGTRLTVT.

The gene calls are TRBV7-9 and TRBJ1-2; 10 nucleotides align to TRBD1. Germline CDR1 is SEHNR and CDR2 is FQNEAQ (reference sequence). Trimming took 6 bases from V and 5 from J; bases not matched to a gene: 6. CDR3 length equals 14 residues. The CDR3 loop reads CASSDRGRFYGYTF. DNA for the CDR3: TGTGCCAGCAGTGACAGGGGGCGCTTTTATGGCTACACCTTC.

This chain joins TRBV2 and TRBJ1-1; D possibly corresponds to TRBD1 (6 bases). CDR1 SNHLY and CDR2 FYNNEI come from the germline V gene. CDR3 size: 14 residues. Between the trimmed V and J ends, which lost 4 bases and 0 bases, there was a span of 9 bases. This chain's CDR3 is CASSVQGLNTEAFF. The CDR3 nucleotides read TGTGCCAGCAGTGTACAGGGTCTGAACACTGAAGCTTTCTTT.

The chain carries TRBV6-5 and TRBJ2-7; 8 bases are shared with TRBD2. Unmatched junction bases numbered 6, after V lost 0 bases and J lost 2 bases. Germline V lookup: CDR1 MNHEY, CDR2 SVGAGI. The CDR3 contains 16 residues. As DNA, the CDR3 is TGTGCCAGCAGTTACTCATGGCGGGGGGACGCCTACGAGCAGTACTTC. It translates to CASSYSWRGDAYEQYF.